This T cell receptor beta chain came from a study of T cells in Graves' hyperthyroidism and ophthalmopathy (dated by TCRdb to the late 2010s). Regarding the study in general: Peripheral blood was sampled at the time of initial diagnosis, prior to any treatment. A discovery cohort of about 96 patients, fewer than 50 with Graves' ophthalmopathy and 57 with stable Graves' hyperthyroidism, was used to find distinguishing TCR V-J signatures. The study also compared thyroid tissue and blood T-cell repertoires from 5 to 7 Graves' hyperthyroidism patients. After blood sampling, hyperthyroidism patients were treated with methimazole at a starting dose of 30 mg daily, and ophthalmopathy patients were treated with high-dose intravenous methylprednisolone. The roughly 99 discovery patients were divided at random into training and test sets in a 7:3 ratio. The paper describes TCR Vbeta CDR3 sequencing of 140 or so peripheral blood samples, made up of about 40 ophthalmopathy patients, around 78 hyperthyroidism patients and 17 progressor patients. An independent validation cohort of around 19 hyperthyroidism patients and 17 patients who later progressed to ophthalmopathy tested prospective prediction of ophthalmopathy. General study outcomes and caveats: In cross-validation, a model built on a 13 V-J signature told ophthalmopathy apart from stable hyperthyroidism with 85% to 90% sensitivity and around 81% specificity, and in testing the same model reached 80%/75%. Blood samples also contained most of the expanded thyroid clonotypes (frequency above 0.001), which suggests that blood repertoires may reflect thyroid immune responses. Sample size was not statistically predetermined, and blinding of investigators to group allocation was not performed. In validation, progression to ophthalmopathy was predicted by the model with around 70% sensitivity and 72% to 85% specificity, a median of approximately 6.5 months before onset.

The TCR beta CDR3 regions were amplified from RNA transcripts. The TCR CDR3 was subjected to a first round of RT-PCR using the HTBI primer set and the Qiagen OneStep RT-PCR kit. Libraries were constructed in a second round of multiplex PCR, after which size selection and purification were performed. The libraries were sequenced on an Illumina HiSeq2000 using paired-end 100 bp reads. From the authors' description of their analysis: SOAPnuke was used to process the raw data, throwing out any read that contained adapters or uncalled bases, had a mean Phred below 15, or lacked an exact constant-primer or identifier match. High-quality paired reads were merged using COPE v1.2.5, and each unique nucleotide sequence was defined as a clonotype. MiTCR v1.1 was used to align clonotypes to the IMGT TRBV, TRBD and TRBJ reference segments. The analysis included only V-J combinations with a frequency above 0.0001, which together covered more than 98% of the repertoires. The TCS score was defined as F50 (clonal expansion) divided by E x V (chaos), with BLOSUM62-based TCRdist calculated between CDR3 peptides within each V-J. Welch's t-statistics and random forest reduced 500 to 550 V-J features to about 13, which were used in a naive Bayes classifier (R e1071). The public reads were run again by TCRdb, first through fastp at Q25 and then through MiXCR, and only productive beta chains were kept. One record per CDR3 amino acid sequence lists the most common genes and DNA. Clone size and V and J calls follow TCRdb, not the original study. The sample data list 530,000 or so distinct CDR3 sequences, and around 22% of these were observed just once. The ten largest clones take up approximately 11% of the sample.

Ophthalmopathy patients had moderately to severely active disease, with a Clinical Activity Score of 3 or more, a NOSPECS grade of 4 or more, and a disease duration of less than 3 months. Exclusion was applied to patients with uncontrolled infections, other autoimmune diseases, pregnancy or lactation. Diagnoses were established on the basis of clinical symptoms, serum thyroxine and TRAb, thyroid ultrasound, and orbital computed tomography. PBMCs were isolated from around 10 ml of fresh peripheral blood by Ficoll-Paque density gradient centrifugation. Total RNA was extracted with Trizol reagent, and quality was checked on an Agilent 2100 Bioanalyzer. Comment on this clonotype: No antigen is known for it. Base qualities are missing; no much larger clone stands one base away.

Sequences were obtained from blood. This sequence originates from a young woman with Graves' ophthalmopathy.

The CDR3 corresponds to CASSIMGHLEGNTIYF. The sequenced DNA: TGTGCCAGCAGCATCATGGGCCACTTAGAGGGAAACACCATATATTTT. The chain joins TRBV11-2 to TRBJ1-3, with the identity of the D gene unclear. V is cut by 5 bases and J by 4 bases, and the space between the germline ends is 18 bases. The germline V gene provides CDR1 SGHAT and CDR2 FQNNGV. The CDR3 runs 16 residues from the cysteine to the phenylalanine. Kept here is only the CDR3 DNA, which spans 48 bases and is read in frame from base 1. Outside the CDR3, residues come from the reference TRBV11-2 and TRBJ1-3 proteins, so the full variable domain is: EAGVAQSPRYKIIEKRQSVAFWCNPISGHATLYWYQQILGQGPKLLIQFQNNGVVDDSQLPKDRFSAERLKGVDSTLKIQPAKLEDSAVYLCASSIMGHLEGNTIYFGEGSWLTVV.